A single sample is the source of the 28 T cell receptor beta chains below, sequenced in a study of T cell responses to AZD1222 COVID-19 vaccine. TCRdb's table, derived via immunoSEQ multiplex PCR, lists solely in-frame clones and lacks some. The sample consists of roughly 100,000 clones, around nine tenths of them appearing once. The sequencing used peripheral blood, collected 28 days after the second AZD1222 dose. The receptors were gathered from an adult who received the AZD1222 COVID-19 vaccine.

The V gene is TRBV5-5, the J gene TRBJ1-6; possibly TRBD1 for D (6 bases). Trimming stripped 4 bases from V and 1 base from J, with 15 bases between. Germline loops: CDR1 SGHKS, CDR2 YYEKEE (reference sequence). The CDR3 consists of 17 residues. The CDR3 is CASSARGGRSYNSPLHF. CDR3 sequence (DNA): TGTGCCAGCAGCGCCCGGGGGGGGCGATCCTATAATTCACCCCTCCACTTT.

This chain links TRBV7-2 with TRBJ2-5; 14 positions match TRBD2. Germline CDR1 and CDR2: SGHTA and FQGNSA. CDR3 length: 15 amino acids. Trimming at V came to 5 bases and at J to 4 bases, leaving 3 bases not matched to a gene. The CDR3 spells CASSPGTSGRETQYF. CDR3 DNA sequence: TGTGCCAGCAGCCCGGGGACTAGCGGGAGAGAGACCCAGTACTTC.

This chain connects TRBV19 to TRBJ1-2; D unresolved. This CDR3 has 11 amino acids. The V end lost 4 bases, the J end lost 8 bases, and 8 bases lay between the germline ends. Germline V gene sequence: CDR1 LNHDA, CDR2 SQIVND (reference sequence). The CDR3 here is CASSTTGGYTF. The CDR3 DNA reads TGTGCCAGTAGTACGACCGGCGGCTACACCTTC.

The V call is TRBV25-1, the J call TRBJ1-6; TRBD1 might be the D (6 bases). This CDR3 comprises 13 residues. Trimming shortened V by 7 bases and J by 7 bases, and 11 bases separated the two germline ends. Germline lookup yields CDR1 MGHDK and CDR2 SYGVNS. The DNA for the CDR3 is TGTGCCAGCAAGGGGGTTTGGAATTCACCCCTCCACTTT. Amino acids: CASKGVWNSPLHF.

The J gene is TRBJ2-5, the V gene TRBV5-1; the D is unclear. The CDR3 is 14 amino acids. V lost 0 bases to trimming and J lost 5 bases, with 11 bases between them. The germline V gene has CDR1 SGHRS and CDR2 YFSETQ. CDR3 nucleotide sequence: TGCGCCAGCAGCTTGGGGGATGGGAAGGAGACCCAGTACTTC. Encoded protein: CASSLGDGKETQYF.

The J gene is TRBJ2-7, the V gene TRBV10-3, with D perhaps matching TRBD1 or TRBD2 (5 bases each). Per germline, CDR1 ENHRY and CDR2 SYGVKD. The CDR3 is 13 amino acids. Trimming cost V 3 bases and J 5 bases, with 11 bases left between them. Written as DNA, the CDR3 is TGTGCCATCAGTGACAGGGAGAGGGACGAGCAGTACTTC. This codes for CAISDRERDEQYF.

The rearrangement joins TRBV7-9 to TRBJ1-1, with D unclear. CDR1 is SEHNR and CDR2 is FQNEAQ in the germline V gene (reference sequence). This CDR3 has 14 residues. Between the trimmed V and J ends, which lost 5 bases and 8 bases, there was a span of 18 bases. The CDR3 DNA reads TGTGCCAGCAGCCTCCCTGGGCGGACTGCCGAAGCTTTCTTT. Translated, it gives CASSLPGRTAEAFF.

Concerning this clone: This sample includes further DNA sequences coding for the same CDR3. The CDR3 sequence: CASSVLGTATDTQYF. The CDR3 coding sequence is TGTGCCAGCAGTGTTCTTGGGACAGCCACAGATACGCAGTATTTT. This chain joins TRBV9 and TRBJ2-3; 7 bases line up with TRBD1. Germline trimming cut 5 bases from V and 2 bases from J; bases unmatched to any gene: 8. This CDR3 spans 15 amino acids. CDR1 and CDR2 (germline): SGDLS, YYNGEE.

The chain combines TRBV6-2 or TRBV6-3 with TRBJ2-7; D call uncertain. Germline V gene sequence: CDR1 MNHEY, CDR2 SVGEGT. V was cut by 4 bases and J by 4 bases, with 8 bases left in between. The CDR3 length is 12 residues. The CDR3 DNA reads TGTGCCAGCAGTTTCTCAGGTTACGAGCAGTACTTC. It is translated as CASSFSGYEQYF.

CDR3 in amino acids: CASSDQGPHYEQYF. The CDR3 DNA reads TGTGCCAGCAGTGACCAGGGGCCGCACTACGAGCAGTACTTC. The chain is built from TRBV2 and TRBJ2-7; TRBD1 might be the D (6 bases). With 3 bases removed from V and 3 bases from J, the gap between germline ends came to 12 bases. Germline loops: CDR1 SNHLY, CDR2 FYNNEI. This CDR3 is 14 amino acids long.

The V gene is TRBV21-1, the J gene TRBJ2-3; the table gives TRBD1 as D, unverified against the DNA. TRBV21-1 is a documented pseudogene. The CDR3 is 18 residues long. CDR3 nucleotide sequence: TGTGCCAGCAGCGCGGAACCCGGGACATACTTGAGCACAGATACGCAGTATTTT. Translated: CASSAEPGTYLSTDTQYF.

The rearrangement links TRBV2 to TRBJ2-1, with D maybe TRBD1 (5 bases). With 6 bases removed from V and 9 bases from J, the gap between germline ends came to 21 bases. Germline V gene sequence: CDR1 SNHLY, CDR2 FYNNEI. The CDR3 covers 15 residues. CDR3 nucleotides: TGTGCCAGCAGATTTGACAGATCGGCTCGGTCTGAGCAGTTCTTC. Its protein is CASRFDRSARSEQFF. Drawing the rest from reference TRBV2 and TRBJ2-1, the complete variable domain is EPEVTQTPSHQVTQMGQEVILRCVPISNHLYFYWYRQILGQKVEFLVSFYNNEISEKSEIFDDQFSVERPDGSNFTLKIRSTKLEDSAMYFCASRFDRSARSEQFFGPGTRLTVL.

The rearrangement uses TRBV5-1 and TRBJ2-7; 9 bases match TRBD2. Trimming cost V 4 bases and J 4 bases; bases outside gene matches: 6. Germline V gene sequence: CDR1 SGHRS, CDR2 YFSETQ. There are 14 residues in the CDR3. This CDR3 reads CASSVAGDSYEQYF. CDR3 sequence (DNA): TGCGCCAGCAGCGTAGCGGGAGATTCGTACGAGCAGTACTTC.

The rearrangement joins TRBV3-1 (or the pseudogene TRBV3-2) to TRBJ2-1; maybe TRBD1 (6 bases). The germline gives CDR1 LGHDT, CDR2 YNNKEL (reference sequence). V was pared by 4 bases and J by 9 bases, with 13 bases between. The CDR3 is 13 amino acids. CDR3 sequence reads: CASSPAQGPEQFF. The CDR3 nucleotides read TGTGCCAGCAGCCCTGCACAGGGCCCTGAGCAGTTCTTC.

V usage is TRBV15 and J usage is TRBJ2-1; a possible D gene is TRBD2 (7 bases). CDR1 and CDR2 from the germline V gene are LNHNV and YYDKDF (reference sequence). The CDR3 sequence is 18 residues long. The ends were cut back, 1 base at V and 3 bases at J, with 19 bases in the middle. The CDR3 is CATSRAGQGRDYYNEQFF. CDR3 nucleotide sequence: TGTGCCACCAGCAGAGCGGGGCAGGGGCGGGACTACTACAATGAGCAGTTCTTC. The entire variable domain, with the rest obtained from reference TRBV15 and TRBJ2-1, is as follows: DAMVIQNPRYQVTQFGKPVTLSCSQTLNHNVMYWYQQKSSQAPKLLFHYYDKDFNNEADTPDNFQSRRPNTSFCFLDIRSPGLGDTAMYLCATSRAGQGRDYYNEQFFGPGTRLTVL.

This clone appeared a few times. The chain couples TRBV11-1 to TRBJ2-5; either TRBD1 or TRBD2 may fit D (5 bases each). There are 14 residues in the CDR3. From germline, CDR1 is SGHAT and CDR2 FQDESV (reference sequence). Trimming took 5 bases from V and 2 from J, leaving 12 bases between them. The DNA for the CDR3 is TGTGCCAGCAGCCGGGACGTAGGGCAAGAGACCCAGTACTTC. Translated: CASSRDVGQETQYF.

The V gene is TRBV15, the J gene TRBJ2-1; D is perhaps TRBD2 (6 bases). The germline gives CDR1 LNHNV, CDR2 YYDKDF (reference sequence). Between the trimmed V and J ends, which lost 9 bases and 0 bases, there was a span of 12 bases. The CDR3 is made up of 14 amino acids. CDR3: CATMERVSYNEQFF. CDR3 DNA sequence: TGTGCCACTATGGAGCGGGTCTCCTACAATGAGCAGTTCTTC.

The chain uses TRBV9 and TRBJ1-3; D is possibly TRBD1 (5 bases). The ends were cut back, 3 bases at V and 2 bases at J, with 12 bases in the middle. Germline loops: CDR1 SGDLS, CDR2 YYNGEE. CDR3 length: 15 residues. CDR3 protein: CASSAALGAGNTIYF. The CDR3 nucleotides read TGTGCCAGCAGCGCTGCGTTGGGGGCTGGAAACACCATATATTTT.

The V call is TRBV9, the J call TRBJ2-7; no reliable D call. From germline, CDR1 is SGDLS and CDR2 YYNGEE. The CDR3 extends over 14 amino acids. V lost 0 bases and J 6 bases, leaving 13 bases between the germline ends. The CDR3, as DNA: TGTGCCAGCAGCGTAGGGTTAGGCGGCGTCGAGCAGTACTTC. Its protein product is CASSVGLGGVEQYF.

Remarks on this clone: The junction differs from germline at one of its ends, possibly a read error. J is TRBJ2-7 and V is TRBV23-1, with a possible D match to TRBD2 (5 bases). TRBV23-1 is filed as an ORF, its function uncertain. This CDR3 contains 10 residues. In DNA, the CDR3 is TGCGCCAGCAGTCCTGAGTCCCGGGGCTTC. Protein sequence: CASSPESRGF.

The chain recombines TRBV10-3 with TRBJ2-3, with D tentatively TRBD1 (6 bases). Germline CDR1 ENHRY, CDR2 SYGVKD. The V end lost 8 bases, the J end lost 0 bases, and 21 bases lay between the germline ends. This CDR3 comprises 17 residues. The CDR3 nucleotides read TGTGCCATCGCAGGGGCCCTTGGGGATTCTAGCACAGATACGCAGTATTTT. This sequence encodes CAIAGALGDSSTDTQYF.

This chain uses TRBV7-9 with TRBJ1-2; 9 bases align to TRBD1. J was trimmed by 8 bases and V by 5 bases; bases with no gene match: 15. The CDR3 is 16 residues long. Looked up from germline, CDR1 is SEHNR and CDR2 is FQNEAQ (reference sequence). The CDR3: CASSLKGDRDYEGYTF. CDR3 nucleotides: TGTGCCAGCAGCCTCAAAGGGGACAGGGACTATGAGGGCTACACCTTC.

This chain joins TRBV19 and TRBJ1-2; the match to TRBD1 covers 10 bases. The CDR3 contains 15 residues. Unmatched junction bases numbered 5, after V lost 5 bases and J lost 2 bases. CDR1 and CDR2 from the germline V gene are LNHDA and SQIVND (reference sequence). For the CDR3, the DNA is TGTGCCAGTAGTTCCCGGACAGGGGGGAACTATGGCTACACCTTC. It specifies CASSSRTGGNYGYTF.

The chain employs TRBV19 and TRBJ1-5; the match to TRBD1 covers 7 bases. V was pared by 1 base and J by 3 bases, with 6 bases of the junction left unmatched. The CDR3 covers 16 residues. CDR1 is LNHDA, CDR2 SQIVND, per germline (reference sequence). This CDR3 reads CASSIVNRGFNQPQHF. In DNA form, the CDR3 reads TGTGCCAGTAGTATAGTCAACAGGGGTTTCAATCAGCCCCAGCATTTT.

The chain joins TRBV2 to TRBJ1-2; D gene unclear. The CDR3 length is 14 residues. CDR1 and CDR2 from the germline V gene are SNHLY and FYNNEI. Trimming stripped 6 bases from V and 1 base from J, with 12 bases between. The CDR3 bases are TGTGCCAGCAGGGGAGGCAGAGGTAACTATGGCTACACCTTC. It is translated as CASRGGRGNYGYTF.

This clone is a singleton in its sample. The chain employs TRBV27 and TRBJ1-2, with unresolved D. Germline CDR1 reads MNHEY; CDR2 reads SMNVEV (reference sequence). V was trimmed by 5 bases and J by 6 bases, leaving 13 bases between them. This CDR3 has 13 amino acids. CDR3 sequence (DNA): TGTGCCAGCAGTCCTCGAAGAGAGAATGGCTACACCTTC. It encodes CASSPRRENGYTF.

The CDR3: CASSLDGPTSALRAQYF. The DNA of the CDR3 is TGTGCCAGCAGCTTAGATGGTCCGACTAGCGCCTTACGTGCGCAGTACTTC. V is TRBV7-9 and J is TRBJ2-7, with 8 bases fitting TRBD2. There are 17 residues in the CDR3. V lost 1 base, J lost 9 bases, and 17 bases stayed unmatched. From germline, CDR1 is SEHNR and CDR2 FQNEAQ (reference sequence).

The chain is built from TRBV6-2 or TRBV6-3 and TRBJ1-1; D not resolved. The CDR3 length is 14 residues. Germline V gene sequence: CDR1 MNHEY, CDR2 SVGEGT. Between the trimmed V and J ends, which lost 3 bases and 5 bases, there was a span of 13 bases. The DNA of the CDR3 is TGTGCCAGCAGTTATGTTGGGTTTGGAACTGAAGCTTTCTTT. It specifies CASSYVGFGTEAFF.